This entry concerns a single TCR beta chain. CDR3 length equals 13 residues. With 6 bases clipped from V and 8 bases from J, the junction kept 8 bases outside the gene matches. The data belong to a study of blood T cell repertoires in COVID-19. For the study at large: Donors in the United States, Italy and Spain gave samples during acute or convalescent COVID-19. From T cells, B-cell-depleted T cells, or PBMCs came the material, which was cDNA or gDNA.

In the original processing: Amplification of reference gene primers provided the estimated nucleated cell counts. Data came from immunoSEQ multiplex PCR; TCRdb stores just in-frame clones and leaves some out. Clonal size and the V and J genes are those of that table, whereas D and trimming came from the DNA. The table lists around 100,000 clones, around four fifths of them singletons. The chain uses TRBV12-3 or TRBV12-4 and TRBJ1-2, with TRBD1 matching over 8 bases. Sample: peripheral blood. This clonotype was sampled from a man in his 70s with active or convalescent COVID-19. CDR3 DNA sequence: TGTGCCAGCAGCCACAGGGGGGGAAACGGCTACACCTTC. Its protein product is CASSHRGGNGYTF.